A selection of T cell receptor beta chains follows, all from one sample in a study of blood T cells in healthy people across ages. TCRdb re-analysed the 5' RACE reads in MiXCR, keeping a single row per CDR3 protein. Found here are hundreds of thousands of distinct CDR3 sequences, around 45% of them singletons; the top ten hold roughly 19%. Source material: blood. These receptor sequences come from a man in his sixties in good health. The CDR3 runs from the conserved cysteine through the conserved F or W. Fields, in order: D gene, J gene, V gene, clone size, CDR3 length, CDR3 protein, CDR3 DNA. A D gene is named only where the DNA matches it firmly. Size is stated for part of the rows, as once, few or many counts, or as a class when the clone is expanded.

>-|TRBJ2-1|TRBV6-5|few|15
CASSLGQGGSNEQFF
TGTGCCAGCAGTTTGGGGCAGGGAGGTTCGAATGAGCAGTTCTTC
>-|TRBJ2-7|TRBV18|-|16
CASSPAGGTGSYEQYF
TGTGCCAGCTCACCAGCCGGGGGGACAGGCTCCTACGAGCAGTACTTC
>-|TRBJ2-3|TRBV20-1|many|15
CSARDDLGIGDTQYF
TGCAGTGCTAGAGACGATCTGGGTATAGGAGATACGCAGTATTTT
>TRBD2|TRBJ2-5|TRBV30|-|15
CAWSVHSGGRETQYF
TGTGCCTGGAGTGTACATAGCGGGGGGCGGGAGACCCAGTACTTC
>TRBD1|TRBJ2-7|TRBV7-2|-|15
CASSPQGYSSHEQYF
TGTGCCAGCAGCCCACAGGGGTACAGCTCCCACGAGCAGTACTTC
>-|TRBJ2-7|TRBV4-3|-|11
CASSPKGPVYF
TGCGCCAGCAGCCCAAAGGGACCCGTGTACTTC
>TRBD1|TRBJ1-2|TRBV29-1|few|15
CSVESRDRGSYGYTF
TGCAGCGTTGAATCAAGGGACAGGGGGTCCTATGGCTACACCTTC
>-|TRBJ2-1|TRBV27|-|17
CASSELGIQSSYNEQFF
TGTGCCAGCAGCGAGTTAGGGATACAGAGCTCCTACAATGAGCAGTTCTTC
>-|TRBJ1-6|TRBV28|-|18
CASSLGPGTSSYNSPLHF
TGTGCCAGCAGTTTGGGGCCAGGGACGAGCTCCTATAATTCACCCCTCCACTTT
>TRBD1|TRBJ1-2|TRBV3-1|few|20
CASSQEDRGGPARTNYGYTF
TGTGCCAGCAGCCAAGAAGACAGGGGGGGTCCTGCGAGAACTAACTATGGCTACACCTTC
>-|TRBJ2-7|TRBV7-2|-|15
CASSPTKTLTYEQYF
TGTGCCAGCAGCCCAACTAAGACACTAACCTACGAGCAGTACTTC
>TRBD1|TRBJ2-1|TRBV7-2|many|15
CASSRRQGVYNEQFF
TGTGCCAGCAGCCGAAGACAGGGCGTTTACAATGAGCAGTTCTTC
>TRBD2|TRBJ2-7|TRBV5-6|few|15
CASSSLAGSTYEQYF
TGTGCCAGCAGCTCACTAGCGGGGAGTACCTACGAGCAGTACTTC
>-|TRBJ2-5|TRBV5-1|many|14
CASSLPGAGETQYF
TGCGCCAGCAGCTTGCCCGGGGCGGGGGAGACCCAGTACTTC
>TRBD1|TRBJ2-7|TRBV28|few|14
CASSFVGTAYEQYF
TGTGCCAGCAGTTTTGTAGGGACAGCCTACGAGCAGTACTTC
>TRBD1|TRBJ2-7|TRBV6-1|-|15
CASTRRGQGLYEQYF
TGTGCCAGCACCCGGCGGGGACAGGGATTGTACGAGCAGTACTTC
>-|TRBJ2-3|TRBV12-5|-|14
CASGSTRPGDTQYF
TGTGCTAGTGGTTCGACTAGGCCGGGTGATACGCAGTATTTT
>-|TRBJ2-2|TRBV7-2|few|15
CASTRGGANTGELFF
TGTGCCAGCACCCGAGGGGGTGCGAACACCGGGGAGCTGTTTTTT
>-|TRBJ1-2|TRBV7-2|-|14
CASSLGEEGYGYTF
TGTGCCAGCAGCTTGGGGGAGGAAGGCTATGGCTACACCTTC
>-|TRBJ1-2|TRBV6-2/TRBV6-3|-|12
CASRLDGPSYTF
TGTGCCAGCAGACTAGACGGACCGAGCTACACCTTC
>-|TRBJ1-1|TRBV13|-|13
CASRWGARAEAFF
TGTGCCAGCAGGTGGGGGGCGCGGGCTGAAGCTTTCTTT
>TRBD1|TRBJ1-5|TRBV27|-|15
CASSLSGQVAQPQHF
TGTGCCAGCAGTTTGTCGGGACAGGTGGCTCAGCCCCAGCATTTT
>-|TRBJ2-1|TRBV5-1|-|15
CASSLVADAYNEQFF
TGCGCCAGCAGCTTGGTAGCGGATGCCTACAATGAGCAGTTCTTC
>-|TRBJ1-2|TRBV3-1|-|14
CASSQGAQGYGYTF
TGTGCCAGCAGCCAAGGAGCTCAGGGTTATGGCTACACCTTC
>-|TRBJ2-3|TRBV7-8|-|18
CASTLDPQVPSSTDTQYF
TGTGCCAGCACCCTCGATCCTCAAGTACCGAGTAGCACAGATACGCAGTATTTT
>-|TRBJ2-1|TRBV21-1|few|17
CASSKDSGGKSYNEQFF
TGTGCCAGCAGCAAAGACAGCGGGGGGAAGTCCTACAATGAGCAGTTCTTC
>-|TRBJ2-1|TRBV24-1|-|15
CATSGPGTSYNEQFF
TGTGCCACCAGTGGTCCAGGGACTTCCTACAATGAGCAGTTCTTC
>-|TRBJ1-5|TRBV29-1|few|12
CSVVRKNQPQHF
TGCAGCGTTGTTCGGAAAAATCAGCCCCAGCATTTT
>-|TRBJ2-7|TRBV7-2|-|16
CASSLEAGGSYNEQYF
TGTGCCAGCAGCTTAGAAGCCGGCGGCTCCTACAATGAGCAGTACTTC
>TRBD2|TRBJ2-3|TRBV6-1|-|16
CASSELGRVSTDTQYF
TGTGCCAGCAGTGAGTTAGGGAGGGTTAGCACAGATACGCAGTATTTT
>TRBD2|TRBJ2-7|TRBV19|-|15
CASSKTSGGNYEQYF
TGTGCCAGTAGCAAGACTAGCGGGGGGAATTACGAGCAGTACTTC
>TRBD2|TRBJ2-1|TRBV4-1|many|15
CASSLRLAGYNEQFF
TGCGCCAGCAGCTTGCGACTAGCGGGGTACAATGAGCAGTTCTTC
>-|TRBJ1-4|TRBV24-1|-|13
CATSDHTGGKLFF
TGTGCCACCAGTGATCACACTGGGGGAAAACTGTTTTTT
>-|TRBJ2-5|TRBV6-6|-|16
CASSYRPLDLSETQYF
TGTGCCAGCAGTTACCGGCCCCTGGACCTTTCAGAGACCCAGTACTTC
>-|TRBJ2-7|TRBV6-5|-|13
CASSSLQAYEQYF
TGTGCCAGCAGTTCCCTTCAGGCCTACGAGCAGTACTTC
>-|TRBJ2-1|TRBV12-5|-|15
CASGVTGQPYNEQFF
TGTGCTAGTGGTGTAACAGGTCAGCCCTACAATGAGCAGTTCTTC
>-|TRBJ2-2|TRBV9|-|15
CASSVVPHLVGELFF
TGTGCCAGCAGCGTAGTTCCGCATCTTGTCGGGGAGCTGTTTTTT